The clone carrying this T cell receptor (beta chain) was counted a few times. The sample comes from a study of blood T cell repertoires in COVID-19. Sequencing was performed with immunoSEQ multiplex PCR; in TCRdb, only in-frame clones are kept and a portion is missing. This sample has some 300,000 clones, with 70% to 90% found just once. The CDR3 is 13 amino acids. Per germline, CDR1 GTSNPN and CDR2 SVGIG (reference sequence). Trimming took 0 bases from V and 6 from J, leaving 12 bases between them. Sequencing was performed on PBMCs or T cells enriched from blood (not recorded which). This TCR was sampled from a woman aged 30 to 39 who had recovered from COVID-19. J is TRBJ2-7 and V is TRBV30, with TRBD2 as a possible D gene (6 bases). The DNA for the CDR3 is TGTGCCTGGAGTGTGATCGGGAGTGGCGAGCAGTACTTC. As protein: CAWSVIGSGEQYF.